The 24 T cell receptor beta chains below come from one sample, sequenced in a study of CD8 T cells in ankylosing spondylitis (dated by TCRdb to the late 2010s). Broader findings and caveats from the paper: A TCR beta motif of 8 or 9 highly homologous amino acid variants appeared characteristic of blood from ankylosing spondylitis patients.

Receptor amplification or capture employed 5' RACE. This sample was sequenced with an Illumina HiSeq 2500. TCRdb passed the public sequencing reads through fastp at Q25 and MiXCR, retaining productive beta sequences. Identical CDR3 protein sequences are pooled into one entry, listed with their most common genes and DNA. The sample profile shows 470,000 or so distinct CDR3 sequences; roughly 26% of them were found once. The ten most abundant clones make up about 0.89% of the sample. No antigen has been identified for these receptors. Sequencing was carried out using blood, either unsorted or a sorted T cell fraction (not recorded which). Receptors originate from a male donor with ankylosing spondylitis.

This clonotype was counted only a few times. The rearrangement links TRBV5-1 to TRBJ2-1; no definite D call. The CDR3 runs 13 residues. The germline V and J ends were trimmed by 7 bases and 5 bases, with 13 bases remaining between them. Per the germline V gene, CDR1 is SGHRS and CDR2 is YFSETQ. CDR3 region: CASFLTENNEQFF. The DNA for the CDR3 is TGCGCCAGCTTCCTGACCGAGAACAATGAGCAGTTCTTC.

The chain is built from TRBV29-1 and TRBJ1-1, with 8 bases fitting TRBD1. J lost 6 bases, V lost 6 bases, and 18 bases had no gene match. This CDR3 is built from 16 residues. Germline V gene lookup returns CDR1 SQVTM and CDR2 ANQGSEA. In DNA form, the CDR3 reads TGCAGCGTCATCTGGGGGGTCGGACAGGGATGGGCTGAAGCTTTCTTT. Translation: CSVIWGVGQGWAEAFF.

The rearrangement uses TRBV20-1 and TRBJ2-1, with 11 bases matching TRBD1. The V segment lost 2 bases and the J segment 9 bases; nucleotides outside the gene matches: 6. CDR3 length: 14 residues. CDR1 is DFQATT and CDR2 is SNEGSKA in the germline V gene (reference sequence). For the CDR3, the DNA is TGCAGTGCTAGATTCGGACAGGGGGCGGGTGAGCAGTTCTTC. Translation: CSARFGQGAGEQFF.

Only a few counts were recorded for this clonotype. The chain employs TRBV12-3 or TRBV12-4 and TRBJ2-7; D call uncertain. The V and J ends lost 3 bases and 5 bases respectively, with 11 bases between them. The CDR3 is 13 residues long. CDR3 bases: TGTGCCAGCAGTTTTGGGCAGGAGAACGAGCAGTACGTC. The encoded protein is CASSFGQENEQYV.

The chain combines TRBV7-9 with TRBJ1-4, with D unresolved. V was cut by 5 bases and J by 4 bases, with 14 bases left in between. CDR3 length equals 15 residues. The germline gives CDR1 SEHNR, CDR2 FQNEAQ (reference sequence). CDR3 DNA sequence: TGTGCCAGCAGCCGCGGGTCGGGGAGTAATGAAAAACTGTTTTTT. Translation gives CASSRGSGSNEKLFF.

The rearrangement joins TRBV12-5 to TRBJ2-5, with a tentative D call TRBD1 (7 bases). CDR3 size: 14 residues. Looked up from germline, CDR1 is LGHNT and CDR2 is FRNRAP. Trimming took off 3 bases at V and 7 bases at J, with 15 bases between the two ends. The CDR3 coding sequence is TGTGCTAGTGGTTTACAGGGGACTGACGGGACCCAGTACTTC. Translating it yields CASGLQGTDGTQYF. Drawing the rest from reference TRBV12-5 and TRBJ2-5, the complete variable domain is DARVTQTPRHKVTEMGQEVTMRCQPILGHNTVFWYRQTMMQGLELLAYFRNRAPLDDSGMPKDRFSAEMPDATLATLKIQPSEPRDSAVYFCASGLQGTDGTQYFGPGTRLLVL.

In regard to this clonotype: Germline and junction disagree at one end, which may indicate a read error. This chain joins TRBV20-1 and TRBJ2-1; D call uncertain. Germline V gene lookup returns CDR1 DFQATT and CDR2 SNEGSKA (reference sequence). The CDR3 runs to 18 residues. CDR3 loop: CSARGRVKGPSVYNEQFF. The CDR3 DNA sequence: TGCAGTGCCAGAGGTCGGGTAAAGGGCCCTTCGGTCTACAATGAGCAGTTCTTC.

The chain uses TRBV10-3 and TRBJ1-6; TRBD1 might be the D (5 bases). This CDR3 is built from 15 residues. Germline-derived CDR1 and CDR2 are ENHRY and SYGVKD. Trimming shortened V by 0 bases and J by 8 bases, and 11 bases separated the two germline ends. Written as DNA, the CDR3 is TGTGCCATCAGTGAGTCTGGGGGTTTGGATTCACCCCTCCACTTT. Translation: CAISESGGLDSPLHF.

The chain carries TRBV3-1 and TRBJ1-1; TRBD1 is a possible D gene (5 bases). V shed 3 bases and J shed 1 base, with 9 bases lying between them. Germline V gene lookup returns CDR1 LGHDT and CDR2 YNNKEL (reference sequence). The CDR3 runs 14 residues. CDR3 in amino acids: CASSQGRENTEAFF. The CDR3 DNA reads TGTGCCAGCAGCCAGGGACGGGAGAACACTGAAGCTTTCTTT. Supplemented by reference TRBV3-1 and TRBJ1-1, the full variable domain reads DTAVSQTPKYLVTQMGNDKSIKCEQNLGHDTMYWYKQDSKKFLKIMFSYNNKELIINETVPNRFSPKSPDKAHLNLHINSLELGDSAVYFCASSQGRENTEAFFGQGTRLTVV.

The CDR3 region is CASSSGVATNEKLFF. The CDR3 DNA reads as TGTGCCAGCAGCTCCGGAGTCGCGACTAATGAAAAACTGTTTTTT. The V call is TRBV7-6, the J call TRBJ1-4; D is unresolved. This CDR3 has 15 amino acids. Germline loops: CDR1 SGHVS, CDR2 FNYEAQ. V lost 4 bases, J lost 2 bases, and 11 bases lay in between. Based on the CDR3 plus reference TRBV7-6 and TRBJ1-4, the full variable domain is GAGVSQSPRYKVTKRGQDVALRCDPISGHVSLYWYRQALGQGPEFLTYFNYEAQQDKSGLPNDRFSAERPEGSISTLTIQRTEQRDSAMYRCASSSGVATNEKLFFGSGTQLSVL.

The chain uses TRBV5-1 and TRBJ2-3; perhaps D is TRBD1 or TRBD2 (5 bases each). Trimming removed 2 bases from V and 5 bases from J, with 12 bases in between. The CDR3 has 14 amino acids. Germline CDR1 reads SGHRS; CDR2 reads YFSETQ. Written as DNA, the CDR3 is TGCGCCAGCAGCTTTGGGACCGCAAGAGATACGCAGTATTTT. It codes for CASSFGTARDTQYF.

The table lists this clonotype with a few counts. Here the CDR3 reads CSVPRLGNSNQPQHF. The CDR3 DNA is TGCAGTGTACCAAGGCTCGGGAATAGCAATCAGCCCCAGCATTTT. The genes are TRBV20-1 and TRBJ1-5; unclear D gene. This CDR3 spans 15 amino acids. Germline CDR1 DFQATT, CDR2 SNEGSKA (reference sequence). V shed 7 bases and J shed 0 bases, with 16 bases lying between them.

Only a few counts were recorded for this clonotype. V is TRBV7-9 and J is TRBJ2-7; possible D gene TRBD2, 6 bases. The germline CDR1 and CDR2 sequences are SEHNR and FQNEAQ (reference sequence). This CDR3 contains 13 residues. V gave up 5 bases and J gave up 5 bases, with 13 bases separating them. The CDR3 reads CASSQGLMDEQYV. The CDR3 bases are TGTGCCAGCAGCCAGGGACTGATGGACGAGCAGTACGTC.

This clonotype was picked up a small number of times. The gene calls are TRBV5-6 and TRBJ2-5, with unresolved D. Per the germline V gene, CDR1 is SGHDT and CDR2 is YYEEEE. The CDR3 covers 14 residues. Between the trimmed V and J ends, which lost 3 bases and 1 base, there was a span of 10 bases. CDR3 in DNA: TGTGCCAGCAGCTATACTGTCCGCCAAGAGACCCAGTACTTC. Protein: CASSYTVRQETQYF.

This chain joins TRBV2 and TRBJ2-1; 7 nucleotides agree with TRBD2. V dropped 6 bases and J dropped 4; count of bases not matched to a gene: 9. The germline V gene encodes CDR1 SNHLY and CDR2 FYNNEI. This CDR3 has 15 amino acids. The CDR3: CASRFPGEGYNEQFF. The CDR3 DNA reads TGTGCCAGCAGGTTCCCGGGGGAGGGGTACAATGAGCAGTTCTTC.

This sequence joins TRBV15 and TRBJ2-5; possible D gene TRBD1, 5 bases. V lost 2 bases and J lost 1, with 14 bases in between. This CDR3 is 16 amino acids long. CDR1 LNHNV and CDR2 YYDKDF come from the germline V gene (reference sequence). The CDR3 sequence: CATSRSTDRTQETQYF. CDR3 coding DNA: TGTGCCACCAGCAGATCGACAGACAGAACCCAAGAGACCCAGTACTTC.

The rearrangement uses TRBV18 and TRBJ2-7; 9 positions agree with TRBD1. In germline, CDR1 is KGHSH, CDR2 LQKENI. J gave up 3 bases and V 6 bases, and 3 bases lay outside the gene matches. This CDR3 comprises 13 residues. CDR3 sequence (DNA): TGTGCCAGCTCGGGGGGACAGGGCTACGAGCAGTACGTC. As protein: CASSGGQGYEQYV.

This clonotype has only a few counts. J is TRBJ1-4 and V is TRBV6-1; D ambiguous. Trimming shortened V by 5 bases and J by 2 bases, and 18 bases separated the two germline ends. CDR3 length: 17 residues. Germline V gives CDR1 MNHNS, CDR2 SASEGT. CDR3 nucleotides: TGTGCCAGCAGTACGGGAATTTCCGTGTCGACTAATGAAAAACTGTTTTTT. This translates into CASSTGISVSTNEKLFF.

This sequence joins TRBV11-2 and TRBJ2-1; TRBD1 matches at 7 bases. With 11 bases clipped from V and 3 bases from J, the junction kept 10 bases outside the gene matches. CDR3 length: 14 residues. Germline CDR1 is SGHAT and CDR2 is FQNNGV. The CDR3 loop reads CASSFRDSYNEQFF. In DNA form, the CDR3 reads TGTGCCTCATCATTCCGGGACAGCTACAATGAGCAGTTCTTC.

The rearrangement uses TRBV7-2 and TRBJ2-7; 9 positions agree with TRBD1. The germline gives CDR1 SGHTA, CDR2 FQGNSA. The CDR3 extends over 15 amino acids. J gave up 3 bases and V 0 bases, and 3 bases lay outside the gene matches. The CDR3 loop is CASSLAGTGSYEQYF. CDR3 sequence (DNA): TGTGCCAGCAGCTTAGCGGGGACAGGGAGCTACGAGCAGTACTTC.

The chain couples TRBV7-9 to TRBJ2-3; maybe TRBD2 (5 bases). Germline CDR1 reads SEHNR; CDR2 reads FQNEAQ (reference sequence). Between the trimmed V and J ends, which lost 4 bases and 4 bases, there was a span of 12 bases. There are 14 residues in the CDR3. The CDR3 DNA sequence: TGTGCCAGCAGCTGGACTGGTAGGGCAGATACGCAGTATTTT. Translating it yields CASSWTGRADTQYF.

There are a few counts of this clonotype. The chain joins TRBV29-1 to TRBJ2-1; the D gene is possibly TRBD2 (5 bases). CDR1 is SQVTM and CDR2 is ANQGSEA in the germline V gene. The CDR3 totals 15 residues. Trimming left V 3 bases short and J 8 bases short, with 20 bases between. The CDR3 protein is CSVDRGAPPVDEQFF. The CDR3 bases are TGCAGCGTTGATCGGGGAGCACCCCCCGTTGATGAGCAGTTCTTC.

CDR3 loop: CASSTTRTGVRGTGTEAFF. The CDR3 bases are TGTGCCAGCAGCACAACCCGGACAGGGGTTAGGGGAACGGGGACTGAAGCTTTCTTT. The rearrangement uses TRBV11-2 and TRBJ1-1; 9 bases agree with TRBD1. This CDR3 has 19 amino acids. V was clipped by 5 bases and J by 5 bases; unmatched bases: 21. Germline V gene lookup returns CDR1 SGHAT and CDR2 FQNNGV.

The V and J genes are TRBV10-3 and TRBJ2-2; D call uncertain. CDR1 and CDR2 (germline): ENHRY, SYGVKD. This CDR3 contains 14 residues. Trimming took off 8 bases at V and 4 bases at J, with 14 bases between the two ends. CDR3 DNA: TGTGCCATCGCGGTTGGCGATACCACCGGGGAGCTGTTTTTT. This sequence encodes CAIAVGDTTGELFF.